A selection of T cell receptor beta chains follows, all from one sample in a study of blood T cell repertoires in COVID-19. Using immunoSEQ multiplex PCR, the repertoire was profiled, and TCRdb retains in-frame clones only, with some absent. This table holds about 160,000 clones, about 81% found once. The sample taken for sequencing was peripheral blood. The receptors come from a man in his 60s with active or convalescent COVID-19. The CDR3 runs from the conserved cysteine through the conserved F or W. Fields, in order: V gene, J gene, clone size, D gene, CDR3 protein, CDR3 DNA. A D gene is named only where the DNA matches it firmly. The size field is filled for only some rows; it gives once, few, many or a size class.

TRBV6-1,TRBJ1-6,-,-,CASSELTGEGDNSPLHF,TGTGCCAGCAGTGAATTGACCGGGGAGGGAGATAATTCACCCCTCCACTTT
TRBV9,TRBJ1-1,-,-,CASSVEDRGTEAFF,TGTGCCAGCAGCGTAGAGGATAGGGGCACTGAAGCTTTCTTT
TRBV5-4,TRBJ1-2,-,-,CASSSPGGRANYGYTF,TGTGCCAGCAGCTCTCCCGGGGGACGCGCAAACTATGGCTACACCTTC
TRBV2,TRBJ2-1,-,TRBD2,CASTGQTSGRGEQFF,TGTGCCAGCACTGGCCAGACTAGCGGGAGGGGCGAGCAGTTCTTC
TRBV9,TRBJ2-7,few,TRBD2,CASSVTGTSQEQYF,TGTGCCAGCAGCGTGACCGGGACTAGCCAAGAGCAGTACTTC
TRBV27,TRBJ2-7,-,TRBD2,CASSGGEGSYEQYF,TGTGCCAGCAGTGGAGGGGAGGGCTCCTACGAGCAGTACTTC
TRBV9,TRBJ2-1,-,-,CASSVDSFAEQFF,TGTGCCAGCAGCGTAGACTCCTTCGCTGAGCAGTTCTTC
TRBV7-9,TRBJ2-7,-,-,CASSLVPSRSEQYF,TGTGCCAGCAGCTTAGTCCCATCTCGGTCCGAGCAGTACTTC
TRBV27,TRBJ2-7,-,-,CASSSGGSESYEQYF,TGTGCCAGCAGCTCTGGCGGTAGCGAGTCCTACGAGCAGTACTTC
TRBV25-1,TRBJ2-3,-,TRBD1,CAFPQGANDTQYF,TGTGCCTTTCCACAGGGGGCTAATGATACGCAGTATTTT
TRBV2,TRBJ2-7,-,TRBD2,CASSVSSSGGTYEQYF,TGTGCCAGCTCAGTGAGTAGTAGCGGGGGGACCTACGAGCAGTACTTC
TRBV6-2/TRBV6-3,TRBJ2-1,-,TRBD2,CASSTLAGGPHNEQFF,TGTGCCAGCAGTACCTTAGCGGGGGGGCCTCACAATGAGCAGTTCTTC
TRBV19,TRBJ1-1,-,TRBD1,CATGGDRGFAEAFF,TGTGCCACCGGGGGGGACAGGGGGTTTGCTGAAGCTTTCTTT
TRBV5-1,TRBJ1-4,-,TRBD1,CASSLIPRQGGRLSEKLFF,TGCGCCAGCAGCTTGATCCCCCGACAGGGGGGTCGCTTAAGTGAAAAACTGTTTTTT
TRBV6-5,TRBJ2-5,-,-,CASSYLSQRGTQYF,TGTGCCAGCAGTTACTTGAGCCAACGGGGGACCCAGTACTTC
TRBV12-5,TRBJ2-3,-,TRBD2,CASGLGLAGGLDTQYF,TGTGCTAGTGGTTTGGGACTAGCGGGAGGTCTTGATACGCAGTATTTT
TRBV5-6,TRBJ2-1,-,-,CASSLEVRASYNEQFF,TGTGCCAGCAGCTTGGAAGTCAGGGCTTCATACAATGAGCAGTTCTTC
TRBV19,TRBJ1-5,-,-,CASSIDSAGAQPQHF,TGTGCCAGTAGTATAGATTCGGCGGGGGCTCAGCCCCAGCATTTT
TRBV7-2,TRBJ2-3,-,TRBD2,CASSLVMGRGTDTQYF,TGTGCCAGCAGCTTAGTAATGGGGAGGGGCACAGATACGCAGTATTTT
TRBV6-5,TRBJ2-2,-,TRBD1,CASHLAGGSTGELFF,TGTGCCAGCCACCTGGCAGGGGGCAGCACCGGGGAGCTGTTTTTT
TRBV5-4,TRBJ2-5,-,TRBD2,CASSLMASGSGRETQYF,TGTGCCAGCAGCTTGATGGCTAGCGGGAGTGGTCGAGAGACCCAGTACTTC
TRBV6-5,TRBJ2-1,-,-,CASSQRGAGYNEQFF,TGTGCCAGCTCCCAGCGCGGGGCAGGCTACAATGAGCAGTTCTTC
TRBV11-3,TRBJ2-1,-,TRBD2,CASSPTSGRHNEQFF,TGTGCCAGCAGTCCGACTAGCGGGAGACATAATGAGCAGTTCTTC
TRBV2,TRBJ1-2,-,TRBD1,CASSADRVYGYTF,TGTGCCAGCAGCGCCGACAGGGTGTATGGCTACACCTTC
TRBV3-1/TRBV3-2,TRBJ1-1,once,TRBD1,CASSQGGTVNTEAFF,TGTGCCAGCAGCCAAGGCGGGACAGTTAACACTGAAGCTTTCTTT
TRBV6-5,TRBJ2-3,-,-,CASSYSSQGIDTQYF,TGTGCCAGCAGTTACTCGAGCCAGGGCATCGATACGCAGTATTTT